Here is one TCR beta chain with its context. This specimen belongs to a study of blood T cell repertoires in COVID-19. Looking at the study overall: Samples came from the United States, Italy and Spain, spanning acute and convalescent COVID-19. T cells, B-cell-depleted T cells, or PBMCs supplied cDNA or gDNA.

The V end was cut by 6 bases, the J end by 4 bases, with 22 bases between. CDR3 length: 16 amino acids. The V gene's germline CDR1 is MDHEN and CDR2 SYDVKM. TCRdb's copy holds only in-frame clones and misses some; the assay was immunoSEQ multiplex PCR. The table shows some 310,000 clones, with almost 90% occurring only once. The clonotype comes from a woman aged 35 to 49 with COVID-19, enrolled during active disease. The V and J genes are TRBV28 and TRBJ2-7, with D possibly TRBD2 on 7 matching bases. The sequenced sample consisted of peripheral blood. Written as DNA, the CDR3 is TGTGCCAGCAGGGCCGGGGGGCCGGCGGGGAAATACGAGCAGTACTTC. Translated, it gives CASRAGGPAGKYEQYF.